The 19 T cell receptor beta chains reported below all come from one sample, sequenced in a study of blood T cell repertoires in COVID-19 (dated by TCRdb to the early 2020s). Library creation used the immunoSEQ multiplex PCR assay. The immuneACCESS repertoire file appears here via TCRdb, limited to in-frame rearrangements. These files lack a portion of the clones; in checked studies, under half of the deficit traces to unresolved V genes, and the cause of the others is not known. The sample table holds approximately 88,000 clones, of which about 85% were seen once. The leading ten clones occupy around 16% of the sample. The sample consisted of peripheral blood. The receptors originated from a male donor with acute or convalescent COVID-19.

This clone was seen more than once but under ten times. This sequence joins TRBV7-2 and TRBJ1-2; D not certain. V lost 0 bases to trimming and J lost 1 base, with 6 bases between them. Germline V gives CDR1 SGHTA, CDR2 FQGNSA. CDR3 length equals 14 residues. CDR3 amino acids: CASSLAQVNYGYTF. The CDR3 DNA reads as TGTGCCAGCAGCTTAGCCCAGGTTAACTATGGCTACACCTTC.

The chain employs TRBV5-4 and TRBJ2-3, with a tentative D call TRBD1 (5 bases). V lost 4 bases to trimming and J lost 0 bases, with 15 bases between them. Germline V gene sequence: CDR1 SGHNT, CDR2 YYREEE (reference sequence). The CDR3 runs to 16 residues. The CDR3 is CASSQTDHRSTDTQYF. In DNA form, the CDR3 reads TGTGCCAGCAGCCAGACAGACCATAGAAGCACAGATACGCAGTATTTT.

This clone turned up a few times. The V gene is TRBV21-1, the J gene TRBJ2-1; TRBD2 is the table's D call, not checked against the DNA. TRBV21-1 is listed as a pseudogene. The CDR3 runs 12 residues. The CDR3 loop reads CASSKTSEEQFF. Written as DNA, the CDR3 is TGTGCCAGCAGCAAGACTAGCGAAGAGCAGTTCTTC.

The chain combines TRBV19 with TRBJ2-1; 9 bases match TRBD1. This CDR3 has 13 amino acids. V lost 6 bases to trimming and J lost 7 bases; unmatched junction nucleotides: 4. Germline V gene data show CDR1 as LNHDA and CDR2 as SQIVND (reference sequence). This chain's CDR3 is CASSPDRGNEQFF. CDR3 DNA sequence: TGTGCCAGTAGCCCGGACAGGGGTAATGAGCAGTTCTTC.

The CDR3 coding sequence is TGTGCCAGCAGTGACGCCAGGGGGAAGGAACGCGAGCAGTACTTC. Protein: CASSDARGKEREQYF. The chain uses TRBV2 and TRBJ2-7; TRBD1 agrees at 7 bases. J was trimmed by 6 bases and V by 3 bases; bases with no gene match: 11. This CDR3 contains 15 residues. Germline V lookup: CDR1 SNHLY, CDR2 FYNNEI. Full variable domain (missing parts from reference TRBV2 and TRBJ2-7): EPEVTQTPSHQVTQMGQEVILRCVPISNHLYFYWYRQILGQKVEFLVSFYNNEISEKSEIFDDQFSVERPDGSNFTLKIRSTKLEDSAMYFCASSDARGKEREQYFGPGTRLTVT.

The genes are TRBV28 and TRBJ2-7, with D unclear. The CDR3 covers 13 residues. Germline CDR1 reads MDHEN; CDR2 reads SYDVKM. Trimming took 6 bases from V and 1 from J, leaving 10 bases between them. CDR3 coding DNA: TGTGCCAGCAGCCTTCCACGGTCCTACGAGCAGTACTTC. The encoded protein is CASSLPRSYEQYF.

The sample holds one count of this clone. This chain uses TRBV3-1 (or the pseudogene TRBV3-2) with TRBJ2-1; 10 bases agree with TRBD2. There are 15 residues in the CDR3. V lost 2 bases, J lost 5 bases, and 3 bases stayed unmatched. Germline V gene data show CDR1 as LGHDT and CDR2 as YNNKEL (reference sequence). CDR3 residues: CASSQLAGAHNEQFF. The CDR3 DNA is TGTGCCAGCAGCCAACTAGCGGGGGCTCACAATGAGCAGTTCTTC.

The rearrangement links TRBV7-9 to TRBJ2-5; possible D gene TRBD1, 6 bases. Germline V gene lookup returns CDR1 SEHNR and CDR2 FQNEAQ (reference sequence). The CDR3 has 12 amino acids. Trimming took off 5 bases at V and 5 bases at J, with 9 bases between the two ends. The CDR3 sequence is CASSQQGETQYF. CDR3 sequence (DNA): TGTGCCAGCAGCCAGCAGGGGGAGACCCAGTACTTC. Using reference TRBV7-9 and TRBJ2-5 for the parts outside the CDR3, the full variable domain is DTGVSQNPRHKITKRGQNVTFRCDPISEHNRLYWYRQTLGQGPEFLTYFQNEAQLEKSRLLSDRFSAERPKGSFSTLEIQRTEQGDSAMYLCASSQQGETQYFGPGTRLLVL.

CDR3 residues: CASRTGHSGNTIYF. The CDR3 DNA reads TGTGCCAGCAGGACAGGACACTCTGGAAACACCATATATTTT. This sequence joins TRBV6-6 and TRBJ1-3; possibly TRBD1 for D (6 bases). Germline lookup yields CDR1 MNHNY and CDR2 SVGAGI (reference sequence). CDR3 length: 14 amino acids. The V gene lost 6 bases and the J gene lost 0 bases, with 9 bases spanning the gap.

The J gene is TRBJ2-5, the V gene TRBV18; D is ambiguous. V lost 3 bases, J lost 5 bases, and 13 bases lay in between. CDR1 and CDR2 (germline): KGHSH, LQKENI. CDR3 length: 14 residues. CDR3 in amino acids: CASSPGGVHETQYF. CDR3 DNA: TGTGCCAGCTCACCCGGCGGAGTGCATGAGACCCAGTACTTC.

This chain uses TRBV19 with TRBJ1-2; TRBD1 is a possible D gene (5 bases). Trimming left V 7 bases short and J 7 bases short, with 22 bases between. CDR3 length: 15 residues. Germline CDR1 and CDR2: LNHDA and SQIVND (reference sequence). The CDR3 DNA sequence: TGTGCCAGTATATCATTCGGACAAGCCCCGGCTGGCTACACCTTC. This sequence encodes CASISFGQAPAGYTF. Using reference TRBV19 and TRBJ1-2 for the parts outside the CDR3, the full variable domain is DGGITQSPKYLFRKEGQNVTLSCEQNLNHDAMYWYRQDPGQGLRLIYYSQIVNDFQKGDIAEGYSVSREKKESFPLTVTSAQKNPTAFYLCASISFGQAPAGYTFGSGTRLTVV.

The CDR3 coding sequence is TGTGCCAGCAGCCATTTAGCGGGGGGCAACCCAGATACGCAGTATTTT. Translated: CASSHLAGGNPDTQYF. This chain links TRBV3-1 (or the pseudogene TRBV3-2) with TRBJ2-3, with 10 bases lining up with TRBD2. Germline V gives CDR1 LGHDT, CDR2 YNNKEL (reference sequence). V shed 3 bases, J shed 4 bases, and the junction held 7 bases outside the gene matches. The CDR3 is 16 amino acids.

The chain recombines TRBV25-1 with TRBJ2-3; TRBD2 aligns across 11 bases. The ends lost 3 bases at V and 4 bases at J; junction bases unmatched: 3. CDR1 is MGHDK and CDR2 is SYGVNS in the germline V gene. This CDR3 comprises 15 residues. The CDR3 loop is CASSDLAGGADTQYF. CDR3 DNA sequence: TGTGCCAGCAGTGACTTAGCGGGGGGGGCAGATACGCAGTATTTT.

This chain links TRBV18 with TRBJ2-4; 7 bases align to TRBD2. CDR3 length: 16 amino acids. V lost 3 bases to trimming and J lost 2 bases; unmatched junction nucleotides: 7. Germline CDR1 is KGHSH and CDR2 is LQKENI. This CDR3 reads CASSPSVGGTKNIQYF. Here the CDR3 DNA reads TGTGCCAGCTCACCCTCGGTCGGGGGGACCAAAAACATTCAGTACTTC.

Comments on this clone: One end of the junction does not line up with germline, which may come from a read error. The chain recombines TRBV11-2 with TRBJ2-7; TRBD1 agrees at 7 bases. This CDR3 has 14 residues. The germline gives CDR1 SGHAT, CDR2 FQNNGV. The DNA of the CDR3 is TGTGCCACCAGCCTCCGACAGGGCTCCTACGAGCAGTACTTC. Its protein product is CATSLRQGSYEQYF.

The CDR3 reads CASSFRETRETQYF. CDR3 nucleotides: TGCGCCAGCAGCTTTAGGGAGACAAGAGAGACCCAGTACTTC. This rearrangement joins TRBV5-1 to TRBJ2-5; D may be TRBD2 (5 bases). The V gene lost 2 bases and the J gene lost 4 bases, with 12 bases spanning the gap. The CDR3 extends over 14 amino acids. CDR1 and CDR2 from the germline V gene are SGHRS and YFSETQ.

V usage is TRBV10-3 and J usage is TRBJ2-3; 16 bases are a match to TRBD2. Germline V gene data show CDR1 as ENHRY and CDR2 as SYGVKD. The junction had 16 bases not matched to a gene; V was cut back by 6 bases and J by 1 base. CDR3 length: 21 amino acids. The CDR3 bases are TGTGCCATCAGCGGATCCGGCCTGGGACTAGCGGGGGGGCATGGCACAGATACGCAGTATTTT. It specifies CAISGSGLGLAGGHGTDTQYF.

DNA for the CDR3: TGTGCCAGCAGTTTTCGGCCTTACGGGGGCTACACCTTC. Translated, it gives CASSFRPYGGYTF. The rearrangement joins TRBV27 to TRBJ1-2; D is unresolved. This CDR3 contains 13 residues. Trimming took 3 bases from V and 8 from J, leaving 13 bases between them. Per the germline V gene, CDR1 is MNHEY and CDR2 is SMNVEV (reference sequence).

The V and J genes are TRBV10-3 and TRBJ2-7, with a tentative D call TRBD1 (5 bases). The CDR3 spans 16 residues. Trimming pared 0 bases from V and 2 bases from J, leaving 14 bases between. CDR1 is ENHRY, CDR2 SYGVKD, per germline. The CDR3 is CAISESLRQLTYEQYF. CDR3 nucleotides: TGTGCCATCAGTGAGTCTTTAAGACAGCTAACCTACGAGCAGTACTTC.